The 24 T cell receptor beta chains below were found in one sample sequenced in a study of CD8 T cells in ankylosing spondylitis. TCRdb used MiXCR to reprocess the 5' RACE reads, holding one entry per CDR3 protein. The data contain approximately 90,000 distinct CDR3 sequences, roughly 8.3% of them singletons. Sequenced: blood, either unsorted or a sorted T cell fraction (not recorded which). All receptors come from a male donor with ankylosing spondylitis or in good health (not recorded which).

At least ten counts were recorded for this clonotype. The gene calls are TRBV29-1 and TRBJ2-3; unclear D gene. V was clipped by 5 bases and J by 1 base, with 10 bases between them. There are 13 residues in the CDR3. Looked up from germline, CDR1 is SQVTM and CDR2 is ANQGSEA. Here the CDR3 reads CSVRKEGTDTQYF. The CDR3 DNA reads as TGCAGCGTTAGGAAAGAGGGCACAGATACGCAGTATTTT.

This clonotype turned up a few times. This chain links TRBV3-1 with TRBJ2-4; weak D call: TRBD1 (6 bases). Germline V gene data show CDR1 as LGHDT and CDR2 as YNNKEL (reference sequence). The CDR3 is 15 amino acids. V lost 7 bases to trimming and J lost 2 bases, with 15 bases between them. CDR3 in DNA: TGTGCCAGCATGAAGGCAGGGGATACCAAAAACATTCAGTACTTC. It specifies CASMKAGDTKNIQYF.

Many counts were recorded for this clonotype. The CDR3 region is CSALTGGANVLTF. CDR3 bases: TGCAGTGCACTTACTGGCGGGGCCAACGTCCTGACTTTC. J is TRBJ2-6 and V is TRBV20-1; D gene unclear. CDR1 and CDR2 from the germline V gene are DFQATT and SNEGSKA (reference sequence). This CDR3 is built from 13 residues. V was shortened by 6 bases and J by 4 bases, with 10 bases between the two germline ends.

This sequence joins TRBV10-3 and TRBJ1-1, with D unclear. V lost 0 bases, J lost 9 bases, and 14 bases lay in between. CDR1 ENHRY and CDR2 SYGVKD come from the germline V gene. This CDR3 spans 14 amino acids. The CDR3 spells CAISESGRDIQAFF. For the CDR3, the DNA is TGTGCCATCAGTGAGTCAGGGAGGGATATCCAAGCTTTCTTT.

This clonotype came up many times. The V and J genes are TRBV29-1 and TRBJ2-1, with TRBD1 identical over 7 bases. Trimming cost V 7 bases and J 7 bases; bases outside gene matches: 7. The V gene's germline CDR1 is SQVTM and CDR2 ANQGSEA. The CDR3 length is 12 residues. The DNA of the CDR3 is TGCAGCGCTCTAAGACAGGGAAATGAGCAGTTCTTC. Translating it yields CSALRQGNEQFF.

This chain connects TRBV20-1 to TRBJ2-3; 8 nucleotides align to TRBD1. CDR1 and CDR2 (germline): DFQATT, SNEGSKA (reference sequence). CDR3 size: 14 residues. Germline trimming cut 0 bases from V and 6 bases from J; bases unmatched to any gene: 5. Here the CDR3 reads CSARDDRGTDTQYF. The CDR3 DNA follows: TGCAGTGCTAGAGATGACAGGGGAACCGATACGCAGTATTTT.

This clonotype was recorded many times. The CDR3 here is CSASPDPNSPLHF. The DNA of the CDR3 is TGCAGTGCTAGCCCCGACCCGAATTCACCCCTCCACTTT. This chain links TRBV20-1 with TRBJ1-6; D ambiguous. Germline CDR1 is DFQATT and CDR2 is SNEGSKA (reference sequence). V was clipped by 3 bases and J by 7 bases, with 10 bases between them. The length of the CDR3 is 13 residues.

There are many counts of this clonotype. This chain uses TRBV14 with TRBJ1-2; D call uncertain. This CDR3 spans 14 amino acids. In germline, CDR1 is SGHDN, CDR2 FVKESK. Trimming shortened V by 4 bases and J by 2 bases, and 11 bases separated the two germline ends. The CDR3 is CASSPFTANYGYTF. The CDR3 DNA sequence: TGTGCCAGCAGCCCCTTTACGGCAAACTATGGCTACACCTTC. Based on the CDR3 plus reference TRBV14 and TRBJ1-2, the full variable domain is EAGVTQFPSHSVIEKGQTVTLRCDPISGHDNLYWYRRVMGKEIKFLLHFVKESKQDESGMPNNRFLAERTGGTYSTLKVQPAELEDSGVYFCASSPFTANYGYTFGSGTRLTVV.

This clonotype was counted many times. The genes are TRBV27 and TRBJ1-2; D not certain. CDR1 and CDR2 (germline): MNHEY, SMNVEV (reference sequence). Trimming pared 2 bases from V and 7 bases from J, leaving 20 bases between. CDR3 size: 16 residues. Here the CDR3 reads CASSLNADPSVTGYTF. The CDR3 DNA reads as TGTGCCAGCAGTTTAAACGCCGACCCCTCCGTTACTGGCTACACCTTC.

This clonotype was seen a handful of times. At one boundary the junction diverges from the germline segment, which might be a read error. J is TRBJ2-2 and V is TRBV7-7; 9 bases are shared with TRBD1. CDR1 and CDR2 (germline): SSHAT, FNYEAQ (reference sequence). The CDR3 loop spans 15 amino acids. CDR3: CASRSGQGNTGELFF. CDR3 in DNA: TGTGCTAGCAGGTCGGGACAGGGGAACACCGGGGAGCTGTTTTTT.

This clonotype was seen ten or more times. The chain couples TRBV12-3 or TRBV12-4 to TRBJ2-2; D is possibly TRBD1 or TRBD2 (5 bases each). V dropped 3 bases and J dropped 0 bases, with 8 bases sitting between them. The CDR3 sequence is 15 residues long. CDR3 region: CASSFGGSNTGELFF. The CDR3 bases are TGTGCCAGCAGTTTTGGGGGTTCGAACACCGGGGAGCTGTTTTTT.

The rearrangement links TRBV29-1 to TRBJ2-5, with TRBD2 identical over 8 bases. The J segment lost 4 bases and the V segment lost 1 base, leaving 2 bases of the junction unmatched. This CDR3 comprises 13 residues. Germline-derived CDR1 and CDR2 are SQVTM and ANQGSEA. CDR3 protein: CSVEAGGPETQYF. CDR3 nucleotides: TGCAGCGTTGAAGCGGGAGGGCCAGAGACCCAGTACTTC.

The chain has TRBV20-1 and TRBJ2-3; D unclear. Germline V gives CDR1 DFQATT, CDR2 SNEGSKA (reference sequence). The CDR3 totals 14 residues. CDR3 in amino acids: CSCGLELGADTQYF. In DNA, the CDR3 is TGCAGCTGTGGCTTGGAGCTGGGCGCAGATACGCAGTATTTT.

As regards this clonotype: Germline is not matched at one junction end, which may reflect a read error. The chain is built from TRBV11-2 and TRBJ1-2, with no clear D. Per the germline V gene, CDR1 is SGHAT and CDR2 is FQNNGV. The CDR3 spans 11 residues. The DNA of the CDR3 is TGTGCCAGCAGCTTAGGGGCAGAGCTCTCCTTC. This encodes CASSLGAELSF.

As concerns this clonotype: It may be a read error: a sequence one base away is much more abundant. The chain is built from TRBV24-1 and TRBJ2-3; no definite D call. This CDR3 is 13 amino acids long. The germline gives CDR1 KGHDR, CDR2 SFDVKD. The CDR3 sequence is CTTSAQGTDTQYF. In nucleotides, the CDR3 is TGTACCACCAGTGCCCAGGGCACAGATACGCAGTATTTT.

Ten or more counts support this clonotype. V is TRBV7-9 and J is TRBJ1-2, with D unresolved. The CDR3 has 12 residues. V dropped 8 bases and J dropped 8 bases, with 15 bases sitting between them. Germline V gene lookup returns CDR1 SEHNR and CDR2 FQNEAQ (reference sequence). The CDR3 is CASVLLEEGYTF. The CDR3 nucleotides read TGTGCCAGCGTGCTTCTCGAGGAGGGCTACACCTTC.

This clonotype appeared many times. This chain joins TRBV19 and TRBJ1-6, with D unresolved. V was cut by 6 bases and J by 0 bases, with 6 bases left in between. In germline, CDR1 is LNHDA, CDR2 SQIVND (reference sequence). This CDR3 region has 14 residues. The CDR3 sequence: CASREVSYNSPLHF. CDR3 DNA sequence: TGTGCCAGTAGGGAAGTCTCCTATAATTCACCCCTCCACTTT.

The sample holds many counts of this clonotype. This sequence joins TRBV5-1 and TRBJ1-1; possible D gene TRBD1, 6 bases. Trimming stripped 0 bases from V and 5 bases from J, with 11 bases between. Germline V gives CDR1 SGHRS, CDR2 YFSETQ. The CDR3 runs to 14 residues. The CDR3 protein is CASSLEGDRTEAFF. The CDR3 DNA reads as TGCGCCAGCAGCTTGGAGGGGGATCGAACTGAAGCTTTCTTT.

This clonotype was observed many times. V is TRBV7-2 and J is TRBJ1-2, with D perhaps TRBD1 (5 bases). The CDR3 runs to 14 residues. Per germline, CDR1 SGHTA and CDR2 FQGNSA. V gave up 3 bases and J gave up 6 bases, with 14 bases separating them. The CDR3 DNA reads TGTGCCAGCAGCTTGTCGGGACCTAGGGATGGCTACACCTTC. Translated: CASSLSGPRDGYTF.

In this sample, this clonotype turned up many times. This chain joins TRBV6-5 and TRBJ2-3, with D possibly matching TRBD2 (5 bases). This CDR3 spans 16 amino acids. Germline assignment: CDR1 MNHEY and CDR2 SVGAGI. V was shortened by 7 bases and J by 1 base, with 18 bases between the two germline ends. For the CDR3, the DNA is TGTGCCAGCACCCCCCTGGTGATGGGAGGCACAGATACGCAGTATTTT. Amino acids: CASTPLVMGGTDTQYF.

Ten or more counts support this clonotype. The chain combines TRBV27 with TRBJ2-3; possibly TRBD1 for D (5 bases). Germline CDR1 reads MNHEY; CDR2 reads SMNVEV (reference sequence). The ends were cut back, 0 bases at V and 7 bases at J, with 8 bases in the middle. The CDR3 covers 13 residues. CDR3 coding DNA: TGTGCCAGCAGTTTATCCAGGGAATATACGCAGTATTTT. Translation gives CASSLSREYTQYF.

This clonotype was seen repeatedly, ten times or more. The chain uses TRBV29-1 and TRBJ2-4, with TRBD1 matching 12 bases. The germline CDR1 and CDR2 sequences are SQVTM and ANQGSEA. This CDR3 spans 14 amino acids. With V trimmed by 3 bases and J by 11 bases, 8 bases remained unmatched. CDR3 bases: TGCAGCGTTGATCCTTCGGGACAGGGGGCTTTTCAGTACTTC. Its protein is CSVDPSGQGAFQYF.

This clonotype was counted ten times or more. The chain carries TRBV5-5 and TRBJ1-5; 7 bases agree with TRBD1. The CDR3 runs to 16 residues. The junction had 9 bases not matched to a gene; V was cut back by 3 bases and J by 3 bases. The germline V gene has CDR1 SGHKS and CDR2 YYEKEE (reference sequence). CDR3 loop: CASSSGGSSNNQPQHF. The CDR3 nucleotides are TGTGCCAGCAGCTCAGGGGGTTCCAGCAACAATCAGCCCCAGCATTTT.

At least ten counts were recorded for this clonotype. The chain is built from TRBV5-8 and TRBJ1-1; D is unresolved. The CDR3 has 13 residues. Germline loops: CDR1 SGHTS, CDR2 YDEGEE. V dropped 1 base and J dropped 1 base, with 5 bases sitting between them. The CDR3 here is CASSLSENTEAFF. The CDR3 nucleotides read TGTGCCAGCAGCTTGTCTGAGAACACTGAAGCTTTCTTT.